This TCR beta chain was retrieved from a study of CD8+CD57+ T cells in acquired aplastic anemia. Study at large: Healthy-donor CD4+ cells averaged roughly 10.8 million reads.

V was clipped by 5 bases and J by 6 bases; unmatched bases: 6. Germline V gene data show CDR1 as DFQATT and CDR2 as SNEGSKA (reference sequence). The CDR3 runs 14 residues. This clonotype was detected a few times. Genomic DNA provided the template from which TCR beta VDJ and CDR3 profiles were obtained. TCRdb re-called the reads through MiXCR, storing one row per CDR3 protein. This sample has around 150,000 distinct CDR3 sequences, with about 40% found just once. The receptor comes from a human donor in good health, serving as a control. The sample was sorted CD4+, CD8+, or CD8+CD57+ T cells (not recorded which) from PBMCs. J is TRBJ2-2 and V is TRBV20-1, with 10 bases lining up with TRBD1. The CDR3 DNA sequence: TGCAGTGCTCGGACAGGGGGGTCGGCCGGGGAGCTGTTTTTT. Translating it yields CSARTGGSAGELFF.